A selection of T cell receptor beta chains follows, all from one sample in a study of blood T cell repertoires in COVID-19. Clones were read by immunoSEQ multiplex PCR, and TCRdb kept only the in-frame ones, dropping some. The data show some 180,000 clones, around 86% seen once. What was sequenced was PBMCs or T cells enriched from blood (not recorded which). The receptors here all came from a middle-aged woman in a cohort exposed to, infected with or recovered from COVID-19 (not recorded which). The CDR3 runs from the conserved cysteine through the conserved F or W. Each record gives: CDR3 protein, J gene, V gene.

CDR3: CASSIDLLGRRGEQYF; J: TRBJ2-7; V: TRBV19
CDR3: CASSVVDSYYGYTF; J: TRBJ1-2; V: TRBV5-1
CDR3: CASSQEAGANQETQYF; J: TRBJ2-5; V: TRBV4-2
CDR3: CASLTGDREKLFF; J: TRBJ1-4; V: TRBV21-1
CDR3: CASSQDPNLERSGYTF; J: TRBJ1-2; V: TRBV3-1/TRBV3-2
CDR3: CASSSRTPGTRTGELFF; J: TRBJ2-2; V: TRBV19
CDR3: CASSGVVNTEAFF; J: TRBJ1-1; V: TRBV6-1
CDR3: CASSLFALDRVWFF; J: TRBJ2-1; V: TRBV7-2
CDR3: CASTFRDRGLIHYGYTF; J: TRBJ1-2; V: TRBV19
CDR3: CASSYLAELYNEQFF; J: TRBJ2-1; V: TRBV5-4
CDR3: CASSERLAGGQTDTQYF; J: TRBJ2-3; V: TRBV21-1
CDR3: CASSGGLGAFEQYF; J: TRBJ2-7; V: TRBV19
CDR3: CASSINRGRNEKLFF; J: TRBJ1-4; V: TRBV19
CDR3: CASSLDYGANYGYTF; J: TRBJ1-2; V: TRBV11-2
CDR3: CATSPDRAGNYGYTF; J: TRBJ1-2; V: TRBV15
CDR3: CASSYPDSSNQPQHF; J: TRBJ1-5; V: TRBV6-6
CDR3: CASSLVRGGPDTDTQYF; J: TRBJ2-3; V: TRBV13
CDR3: CATSDLRTSGIDEQYF; J: TRBJ2-7; V: TRBV24-1
CDR3: CASSLGTGSGNTIYF; J: TRBJ1-3; V: TRBV28
CDR3: CASSHGTGSLQPQHF; J: TRBJ1-5; V: TRBV4-1
CDR3: CASSQPPSTEQYF; J: TRBJ2-7; V: TRBV11-3
CDR3: CASSLSPGLAYHEQYF; J: TRBJ2-7; V: TRBV7-2
CDR3: CASSSPLWGGTETQYF; J: TRBJ2-5; V: TRBV11-2
CDR3: CAWRRAYEQYF; J: TRBJ2-7; V: TRBV30
CDR3: CATRTDPTDTQYF; J: TRBJ2-3; V: TRBV6-5
CDR3: CASSYSTRGDEQYF; J: TRBJ2-7; V: TRBV6-5
CDR3: CASSLQGAQPQHF; J: TRBJ1-5; V: TRBV27
CDR3: CASSVDRVGNQPQHF; J: TRBJ1-5; V: TRBV7-9
CDR3: CASSTKTGEPGNTIYF; J: TRBJ1-3; V: TRBV21-1
CDR3: CASSLGVGGTGNTIYF; J: TRBJ1-3; V: TRBV7-6
CDR3: CASSSGTGGNEQYF; J: TRBJ2-7; V: TRBV11-2
CDR3: CSVAVGQGGGNQPQHF; J: TRBJ1-5; V: TRBV29-1
CDR3: CASSYRDTNTGELFF; J: TRBJ2-2; V: TRBV4-1
CDR3: CASSTLTGVYGYTF; J: TRBJ1-2; V: TRBV7-9
CDR3: CASSLFRLTQETQYF; J: TRBJ2-5; V: TRBV5-6
CDR3: CASSSVRVEAFF; J: TRBJ1-1; V: TRBV5-6
CDR3: CASSYLTGRGRVRANVLTF; J: TRBJ2-6; V: TRBV21-1
CDR3: CASSRDGGLNYGYTF; J: TRBJ1-2; V: TRBV7-2
CDR3: CASRGERGVYFNYGYTF; J: TRBJ1-2; V: TRBV2
CDR3: CATQSSTGGAENEQFF; J: TRBJ2-1; V: TRBV15
CDR3: CASSPGQGALGTEAFF; J: TRBJ1-1; V: TRBV4-1
CDR3: CASSQPRTGNTEAFF; J: TRBJ1-1; V: TRBV4-1
CDR3: CASSLLLAGHQETQYF; J: TRBJ2-5; V: TRBV3-1/TRBV3-2
CDR3: CATSGSGSLHNEQFF; J: TRBJ2-1; V: TRBV24-1
CDR3: CATAPGQGQPQHF; J: TRBJ1-5; V: TRBV2
CDR3: CASTLSYNSPLHF; J: TRBJ1-6; V: TRBV12-3/TRBV12-4
CDR3: CASSIGGPGYTF; J: TRBJ1-2; V: TRBV19